The 3 T cell receptor beta chains reported below all come from one sample, sequenced in a study of CD8 T cells in Susac syndrome (dated by TCRdb to between 2018 and 2021). Libraries were built with the immunoSEQ multiplex PCR assay. RNA was extracted using the RNeasy kit, and about 0.5 to 1 ug of the RNA was reverse transcribed with random hexamers. TCRdb reanalyzed the raw reads on its own, using fastp at Q25 for trimming and MiXCR for clone calling, and kept in-frame beta chains. Each CDR3 protein gets just one entry, which takes the most common genes and DNA from the rows behind it. For this sample the table gives fewer than 150,000 distinct CDR3 sequences, of which around 90% were detected only once. Roughly 0.25% of the sample comes from the top ten. The sequenced sample consisted of CD8+ T cells from PBMCs. All receptors derive from a human donor with multiple sclerosis.

The gene calls are TRBV20-1 and TRBJ2-4, with D perhaps TRBD1 or TRBD2 (6 bases each). Between the trimmed V and J ends, which lost 0 bases and 4 bases, there was a span of 13 bases. Germline loops: CDR1 DFQATT, CDR2 SNEGSKA (reference sequence). This CDR3 has 15 residues. The CDR3 protein is CSARDMEGGKNIQYF. The CDR3 DNA reads TGCAGTGCTAGAGATATGGAGGGGGGAAAAAACATTCAGTACTTC.

The chain links TRBV13 to TRBJ2-3, with D unclear. The CDR3 totals 13 residues. The germline V gene has CDR1 PRHDT and CDR2 FYEKMQ (reference sequence). The germline V and J ends were trimmed by 5 bases and 0 bases, with 6 bases remaining between them. The CDR3 loop reads CASSESSTDTQYF. CDR3 DNA sequence: TGTGCCAGCAGCGAATCTAGCACAGATACGCAGTATTTT.

J is TRBJ2-5 and V is TRBV19; the D gene is possibly TRBD1 (7 bases). Germline V gene lookup returns CDR1 LNHDA and CDR2 SQIVND (reference sequence). Trimming cost V 7 bases and J 3 bases, with 24 bases left between them. The CDR3 consists of 17 residues. The CDR3 spells CASIGTDAGLHEETQYF. Here the CDR3 DNA reads TGTGCCAGTATAGGGACAGATGCGGGGCTACACGAAGAGACCCAGTACTTC.